This T cell receptor (beta chain) derives from a study of identical twins. TCRdb fed the 5' RACE reads into MiXCR, producing one record per CDR3 protein. The sample includes approximately 670,000 distinct CDR3 sequences, roughly 6.2% of them seen just once. This clonotype was seen many times. V shed 4 bases and J shed 3 bases, with 13 bases lying between them. Per germline, CDR1 LNHNV and CDR2 YYDKDF (reference sequence). This CDR3 spans 14 amino acids. Sequencing input: naive T cells sorted from blood. The TCR sequence derives from a man aged 18 to 30 in good health. The rearrangement links TRBV15 to TRBJ2-7; no clear D gene. The CDR3 nucleotides read TGTGCCACCAGCACCGAAGGCGCGAGCTACGAGCAGTACTTC. It translates to CATSTEGASYEQYF.